This T cell receptor beta chain was sequenced in a study of EBV T-cell therapy then PD-1 blockade in nasopharyngeal carcinoma. The CDR3 contains 16 residues. CDR1 and CDR2 from the germline V gene are SGHDN and FVKESK. Trimming removed 1 base at V and 3 bases at J, with 12 bases between. Treatment: AdE1-LMPpoly-expanded autologous EBV-specific T-cell therapy followed by anti-PD-1 nivolumab. The data were produced by immunoSEQ multiplex PCR, yet TCRdb's version contains in-frame clones alone and is incomplete. Among roughly 17,000 clones listed, over 70% were seen once. Note on this clone: What it binds is not known.

The clonotype was recovered from a man in his forties with nasopharyngeal carcinoma. The sequencing here drew on CD8+ T cells from blood, taken at day 0 from a patient whose treatment included autologous EBV-specific T cells and nivolumab. This chain joins TRBV14 and TRBJ1-4; TRBD1 might be the D (5 bases). The CDR3 DNA reads TGTGCCAGCAGCCAAGTAATGACAGCCTCTAATGAAAAACTGTTTTTT. As protein: CASSQVMTASNEKLFF.